This T cell receptor beta chain was obtained from a study of blood T cells in healthy people across ages. Findings and caveats of the study: With unsorted PBMCs, a conclusive comparison of naive versus antigen-experienced cells was not possible.

The CDR3 is 15 amino acids. Trimming took 3 bases from V and 5 from J; bases not matched to a gene: 9. This clonotype appeared a few times. No antigen is known for it. A sample-barcoded 5' primer and a J-beta primer mix were used in a second PCR of roughly 7 to 12 cycles. From the 5' RACE reads, TCRdb called clonotypes with MiXCR, one entry per CDR3 protein. The table lists some 760,000 distinct CDR3 sequences, roughly 25% of them singletons. This sample was also put to use in a study of T cells of mothers and their children. That paper notes: A slight, non-significant increase in overlap was found for related mother-child pairs relative to unrelated pairs.

The source material was blood. The sequence came from a boy aged 5 to 17 in good health. V usage is TRBV12-3 or TRBV12-4 and J usage is TRBJ1-1; the match to TRBD1 covers 7 bases. CDR3 region: CASSFEGARRTEAFF. The CDR3 nucleotides read TGTGCCAGCAGTTTTGAGGGGGCCCGGAGGACTGAAGCTTTCTTT.